This TCR beta chain was observed in a study of CD8+CD57+ T cells in acquired aplastic anemia. Study summary: Sorted cells (CD4+ and CD8+) yielded DNA amounts that averaged approximately 2.9 ug.

The V end was cut by 4 bases, the J end by 0 bases, with 11 bases between. Germline values: CDR1 SGHVS, CDR2 FQNEAQ. This CDR3 spans 15 amino acids. This clonotype was observed once. Researchers used genomic DNA as the template to profile TCR beta VDJ and CDR3. One entry per CDR3 protein results from TCRdb running MiXCR on the reads. The sample yields over 200,000 distinct CDR3 sequences, around 60% seen once. This chain joins TRBV7-8 and TRBJ2-3; D ambiguous. The TCR originated in a human donor in good health. The sequencing sample was made of sorted CD4+, CD8+, or CD8+CD57+ T cells (not recorded which) from PBMCs. The CDR3 reads CASSSHVTSTDTQYF. Written as DNA, the CDR3 is TGTGCCAGCAGCTCCCACGTAACTAGCACAGATACGCAGTATTTT.